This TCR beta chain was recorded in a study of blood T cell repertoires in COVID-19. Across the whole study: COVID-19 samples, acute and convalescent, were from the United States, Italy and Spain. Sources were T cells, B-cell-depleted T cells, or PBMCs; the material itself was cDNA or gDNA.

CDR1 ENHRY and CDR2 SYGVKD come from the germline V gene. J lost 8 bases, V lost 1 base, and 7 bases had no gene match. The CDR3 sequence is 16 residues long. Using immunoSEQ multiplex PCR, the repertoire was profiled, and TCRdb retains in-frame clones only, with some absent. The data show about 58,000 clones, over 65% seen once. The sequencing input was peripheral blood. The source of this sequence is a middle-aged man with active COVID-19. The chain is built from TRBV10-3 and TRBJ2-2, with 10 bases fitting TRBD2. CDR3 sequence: CAISEFTSGISGELFF. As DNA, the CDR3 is TGTGCCATCAGTGAGTTTACTAGCGGGATTTCGGGGGAGCTGTTTTTT.